This T cell receptor beta chain was sequenced for a study of graft-versus-host responses after intestinal transplantation. Whole-study context: Recipients obtained multivisceral, liver-intestinal, or isolated intestinal transplants. All of the recipients had induction that used anti-thymocyte globulin, then tacrolimus and steroids for approximately 3 years.

As to this clone: The antigen is undetermined.

TCRdb's copy holds only in-frame clones and misses some; the assay was immunoSEQ multiplex PCR. The table has 100,000 to 120,000 clones, 90% to 95% seen once; the top ten hold approximately 0.49%. The sequenced sample was unstimulated CD8+ T cells sorted from spleen or lymph node cells, obtained before intestinal transplant. This clonotype was obtained from a human donor who received an intestinal transplant.

The CDR3 bases are TGTGCCAGCAGCTCGGGACTAGCTCATACGTACGAGCAGTACTTC. Protein: CASSSGLAHTYEQYF. The chain joins TRBV7-6 to TRBJ2-5; 9 nucleotides line up with TRBD2. The J call may be mistaken, given a closer DNA end match to TRBJ2-7. CDR3 size: 15 residues. Germline CDR1 reads SGHVS; CDR2 reads FNYEAQ.